These 20 T cell receptor beta chains came from one sample sequenced in a study of glioma-infiltrating T cells after dendritic cell vaccination. Measured with immunoSEQ multiplex PCR; TCRdb has only the in-frame clones, and not every one. The sample has about 100,000 clones, roughly three quarters seen once. This sample comprised blood, obtained before dendritic cell vaccination. The receptors originated from a human donor with glioblastoma.

CDR3 sequence reads: CASSEFPTAAEQYF. The CDR3 DNA reads TGTGCCAGCAGTGAGTTTCCCACAGCGGCCGAGCAGTACTTC. V is TRBV6-1 and J is TRBJ2-7; a weak D match, TRBD2 (5 bases). The V and J ends lost 3 bases and 6 bases respectively, with 15 bases between them. In germline, CDR1 is MNHNS, CDR2 SASEGT. CDR3 length: 14 residues.

This clone was seen just once. V is TRBV10-3 and J is TRBJ2-5; no clear D. Germline-derived CDR1 and CDR2 are ENHRY and SYGVKD. The CDR3 has 14 residues. V gave up 6 bases and J gave up 1 base, with 12 bases separating them. The DNA of the CDR3 is TGTGCCATCAGGGCAGCAGGTGGCCAAGAGACCCAGTACTTC. Translated, it gives CAIRAAGGQETQYF.

CDR3 sequence: CASSLGVAGAMYQETQYF. The CDR3, as DNA: TGCGCCAGCAGCTTGGGGGTAGCGGGGGCCATGTACCAAGAGACCCAGTACTTC. This chain uses TRBV5-1 with TRBJ2-5; the match to TRBD2 covers 9 bases. The CDR3 is 18 residues long. Germline assignment: CDR1 SGHRS and CDR2 YFSETQ. V was pared by 0 bases and J by 0 bases, with 9 bases of the junction left unmatched. The full variable domain, with the rest looked up from reference TRBV5-1 and TRBJ2-5, is KAGVTQTPRYLIKTRGQQVTLSCSPISGHRSVSWYQQTPGQGLQFLFEYFSETQRNKGNFPGRFSGRQFSNSRSEMNVSTLELGDSALYLCASSLGVAGAMYQETQYFGPGTRLLVL.

This chain joins TRBV19 and TRBJ2-7; D is unclear. The V gene's germline CDR1 is LNHDA and CDR2 SQIVND (reference sequence). The CDR3 sequence is 15 residues long. V lost 2 bases and J 7 bases, leaving 18 bases between the germline ends. The CDR3 spells CASSISAEGWVEQYF. The CDR3 DNA follows: TGTGCCAGTAGTATATCGGCGGAAGGTTGGGTAGAGCAGTACTTC.

V is TRBV5-1 and J is TRBJ1-2; 8 bases map to TRBD1. The CDR3 totals 15 residues. J lost 8 bases, V lost 3 bases, and 12 bases had no gene match. The germline V gene has CDR1 SGHRS and CDR2 YFSETQ. The CDR3 spells CASSSGQGVVWGYTF. CDR3 coding DNA: TGCGCCAGCAGCTCCGGACAGGGTGTGGTTTGGGGCTACACCTTC.

V gene TRBV6-1 combines with J gene TRBJ1-3; TRBD1 matches 7 bases. There are 14 residues in the CDR3. J was trimmed by 4 bases and V by 6 bases; bases with no gene match: 6. In germline, CDR1 is MNHNS, CDR2 SASEGT. CDR3 region: CASRTGYSGNTIYF. The CDR3, as DNA: TGTGCCAGCAGGACAGGGTATTCAGGAAACACCATATATTTT.

This clone was seen only once. This chain joins TRBV2 and TRBJ2-5; 10 nucleotides align to TRBD2. V gave up 8 bases and J gave up 5 bases; unmatched junction bases: 8. The germline V gene encodes CDR1 SNHLY and CDR2 FYNNEI. The CDR3 has 14 residues. CDR3 loop: CASRWTSGGETQYF. For the CDR3, the DNA is TGTGCCAGCCGTTGGACTAGCGGTGGGGAGACCCAGTACTTC.

The chain has TRBV11-3 and TRBJ2-7, with 8 positions matching TRBD1. Germline values: CDR1 SGHNT, CDR2 YENEEA. The V segment lost 3 bases and the J segment 2 bases; nucleotides outside the gene matches: 3. CDR3 length: 14 residues. Here the CDR3 DNA reads TGTGCCAGCAGCTTTGGACAGGGAACCTACGAGCAGTACTTC. Residues: CASSFGQGTYEQYF.

CDR3 DNA sequence: TGTGCCAGTAGTATACTGACAGGGCAATATGGCTACACCTTC. It is translated as CASSILTGQYGYTF. The chain is built from TRBV19 and TRBJ1-2, with 7 nucleotides matching TRBD1. Germline CDR1 is LNHDA and CDR2 is SQIVND (reference sequence). V lost 2 bases to trimming and J lost 5 bases; unmatched junction nucleotides: 5. The CDR3 totals 14 residues.

The V gene is TRBV5-1, the J gene TRBJ2-1; 12 nucleotides line up with TRBD2. Germline V gene lookup returns CDR1 SGHRS and CDR2 YFSETQ. There are 13 residues in the CDR3. The V and J ends lost 3 bases and 10 bases, in that order; junction bases with no gene match: 2. CDR3 coding DNA: TGCGCCAGCAGCTCCGGGACTAGCGGGGAGCAGTTCTTC. Residues: CASSSGTSGEQFF.

This clone was found a few times. J is TRBJ2-7 and V is TRBV6-5; 7 bases line up with TRBD1. The CDR3 extends over 15 amino acids. The V segment lost 4 bases and the J segment 0 bases; nucleotides outside the gene matches: 6. CDR1 MNHEY and CDR2 SVGAGI come from the germline V gene. The DNA for the CDR3 is TGTGCCAGCAGTTCTGGACAGGTTATCTCCTACGAGCAGTACTTC. This encodes CASSSGQVISYEQYF.

The chain links TRBV18 to TRBJ1-4; D gene unclear. Deletions cut 0 bases from V and 6 bases from J, with 11 bases between. The CDR3 totals 15 residues. Germline-derived CDR1 and CDR2 are KGHSH and LQKENI. The CDR3 DNA reads TGTGCCAGCTCACCACCGGGAAAGAGGGATGAAAAACTGTTTTTT. It specifies CASSPPGKRDEKLFF.

The V and J genes are TRBV7-9 and TRBJ2-7; TRBD1 might be the D (5 bases). CDR1 and CDR2 (germline): SEHNR, FQNEAQ (reference sequence). CDR3 length equals 15 residues. V lost 5 bases to trimming and J lost 2 bases, with 16 bases between them. CDR3 sequence reads: CASSLSRQGPYEQYF. The CDR3 nucleotides read TGTGCCAGCAGCCTAAGCAGGCAGGGTCCCTACGAGCAGTACTTC.

The V gene is TRBV19, the J gene TRBJ1-2; TRBD1 matches at 10 bases. With V trimmed by 6 bases and J by 7 bases, 5 bases remained unmatched. Germline V gives CDR1 LNHDA, CDR2 SQIVND (reference sequence). The CDR3 extends over 13 amino acids. The CDR3 is CASRVTGGGGYTF. CDR3 sequence (DNA): TGTGCCAGTAGGGTGACAGGGGGCGGTGGCTACACCTTC.

The chain couples TRBV5-1 to TRBJ1-2; 8 bases align to TRBD1. The CDR3 is 17 amino acids. Germline assignment: CDR1 SGHRS and CDR2 YFSETQ. V shed 7 bases and J 4 bases; nucleotides not matched to a gene: 18. The CDR3 loop reads CASAATTQTGAIYGYTF. The DNA for the CDR3 is TGCGCCAGCGCCGCGACGACGCAGACAGGGGCTATCTATGGCTACACCTTC.

The chain employs TRBV6-6 and TRBJ2-1, with D maybe TRBD2 (5 bases). The V and J ends lost 5 bases and 8 bases respectively, with 22 bases between them. In germline, CDR1 is MNHNY, CDR2 SVGAGI (reference sequence). The CDR3 is 16 residues long. CDR3 sequence: CASSQRSGGITDEQFF. Here the CDR3 DNA reads TGTGCCAGCAGTCAACGAAGCGGTGGAATCACCGATGAGCAGTTCTTC.

J is TRBJ2-3 and V is TRBV27; a possible D gene is TRBD2 (5 bases). Per the germline V gene, CDR1 is MNHEY and CDR2 is SMNVEV (reference sequence). V was trimmed by 5 bases and J by 0 bases, leaving 24 bases between them. The CDR3 length is 19 residues. CDR3 region: CASSITPFRAAGSTDTQYF. CDR3 coding DNA: TGTGCCAGCAGTATTACCCCATTTAGAGCGGCAGGAAGCACAGATACGCAGTATTTT.

The chain combines TRBV6-5 with TRBJ1-5, with D perhaps matching TRBD1 (5 bases). The germline V gene has CDR1 MNHEY and CDR2 SVGAGI. CDR3 length: 15 residues. V lost 6 bases and J lost 1, with 13 bases in between. The CDR3 protein is CASRRKTASNQPQHF. Here the CDR3 DNA reads TGTGCCAGCAGACGCAAGACAGCAAGCAATCAGCCCCAGCATTTT.

The gene calls are TRBV9 and TRBJ2-1; TRBD1 agrees at 7 bases. There are 14 residues in the CDR3. The V and J ends lost 5 bases and 3 bases, in that order; junction bases with no gene match: 5. The germline CDR1 and CDR2 sequences are SGDLS and YYNGEE. The CDR3 sequence: CASRRGQDYNEQFF. The CDR3 DNA reads TGTGCCAGCAGGCGAGGACAGGACTACAATGAGCAGTTCTTC. The entire variable domain, with the rest obtained from reference TRBV9 and TRBJ2-1, is as follows: DSGVTQTPKHLITATGQRVTLRCSPRSGDLSVYWYQQSLDQGLQFLIQYYNGEERAKGNILERFSAQQFPDLHSELNLSSLELGDSALYFCASRRGQDYNEQFFGPGTRLTVL.

The gene calls are TRBV5-1 and TRBJ2-6; 7 bases line up with TRBD1. V dropped 2 bases and J dropped 11; count of bases not matched to a gene: 4. The CDR3 is made up of 13 amino acids. Looked up from germline, CDR1 is SGHRS and CDR2 is YFSETQ. CDR3 sequence: CASSLTGDDVLTF. The CDR3 DNA reads TGCGCCAGCAGCTTAACAGGGGACGACGTCCTGACTTTC.